The rows below give T cell receptor beta chains drawn from one sample of a study of cytomegalovirus exposure and HLA in healthy donors. Only in-frame clones appear in the TCRdb table, and some are missing; sequencing was by immunoSEQ multiplex PCR. The data hold roughly 120,000 clones, with 94% observed a single time. The sequencing input was PBMCs. The receptors were sampled from a woman aged 18-29 years in good health and CMV-seronegative. CDR3s include the opening cysteine and the closing phenylalanine or tryptophan. A D gene is named only where the DNA matches it firmly. The size field is filled for only some rows; it gives once, few, many or a size class.

v_call	d_call	j_call	clone_size	cdr3_nt	cdr3_aa
TRBV5-1	.	TRBJ1-2	.	TGCGCCAGCAGCTCCGGACGGGAGTTTACTAACTATGGCTACACCTTC	CASSSGREFTNYGYTF
TRBV27	TRBD2	TRBJ2-2	.	TGTGCCAGCAGTTTCGTAGCTAGCGGGAGCGGGGAGCTGTTTTTT	CASSFVASGSGELFF
TRBV5-1	TRBD1	TRBJ1-1	.	TGCGCCAGCAGCTTGGAGGGACAGGCGGCTTTCTTT	CASSLEGQAAFF
TRBV9	.	TRBJ2-1	.	TGTGCCAGCAGCGTAGGGGATCGGACATTCAATGAGCAGTTCTTC	CASSVGDRTFNEQFF
TRBV18	.	TRBJ1-3	.	TGTGCCAGCTCACCAGGCAGGGCAGCCGCTGGAAACACCATATATTTT	CASSPGRAAAGNTIYF
TRBV28	TRBD1	TRBJ2-6	.	TGTGCCAGCAGTGGTGGGGGACAGGGGGTCTCTGGGGCCAACGTCCTGACTTTC	CASSGGGQGVSGANVLTF
TRBV7-2	TRBD2	TRBJ2-7	.	TGTGCCAGCAGATCCGGGACTAGCGACTCCTACGAGCAGTACTTC	CASRSGTSDSYEQYF
TRBV7-8	TRBD1	TRBJ1-5	.	TGTGCCAGCTCTGTATCACAGGGGGTTGACCAGCCCCAGCATTTT	CASSVSQGVDQPQHF
TRBV28	.	TRBJ1-2	.	TGTGCCAGCAGTCCCCCCGGGTGGGGAGCCTCGGGGGGAGGCTACACCTTC	CASSPPGWGASGGGYTF
TRBV14	TRBD2	TRBJ2-1	.	TGTGCCAGCAGCTCTAGCGGGAGGGCTCGATTTGAGTTCTTC	CASSSSGRARFEFF
TRBV11-2	TRBD1	TRBJ2-5	.	TGTGCCAGCAGCGTAAGTTCGACAGGGGGCCAAGAGACCCAGTACTTC	CASSVSSTGGQETQYF
TRBV7-8	TRBD2	TRBJ2-7	.	TGTGCCAGCAGCTTAGGCCCTAGCGGGAGGATGGGCGAGCAGTACTTC	CASSLGPSGRMGEQYF
TRBV6-5	.	TRBJ2-5	.	TGTGCCAGCAGTTCGCCGGGAGCACAAGAGACCCAGTACTTC	CASSSPGAQETQYF
TRBV4-2	TRBD2	TRBJ2-3	.	TGTGCCAGCAGCCAAGCCGCTGGCCGGGGGGGCACAGATACGCAGTATTTT	CASSQAAGRGGTDTQYF
TRBV28	.	TRBJ2-7	.	TGTGCCAGCAGTTTACCGACAGGAACCTACGAGCAGTACTTC	CASSLPTGTYEQYF
TRBV18	.	TRBJ1-4	.	TGTGCCAGCTCAGATACCCACAGGACAACCTCAACTAATGAAAAACTGTTTTTT	CASSDTHRTTSTNEKLFF
TRBV6-5	.	TRBJ2-7	once	TGTGCCAGCAGTCTTACAGGGTCCGAGCAGTACTTC	CASSLTGSEQYF
TRBV5-1	TRBD1	TRBJ2-3	.	TGCGCCAGCAGCCTCGGGGACAGGAGGGATACGCAGTATTTT	CASSLGDRRDTQYF